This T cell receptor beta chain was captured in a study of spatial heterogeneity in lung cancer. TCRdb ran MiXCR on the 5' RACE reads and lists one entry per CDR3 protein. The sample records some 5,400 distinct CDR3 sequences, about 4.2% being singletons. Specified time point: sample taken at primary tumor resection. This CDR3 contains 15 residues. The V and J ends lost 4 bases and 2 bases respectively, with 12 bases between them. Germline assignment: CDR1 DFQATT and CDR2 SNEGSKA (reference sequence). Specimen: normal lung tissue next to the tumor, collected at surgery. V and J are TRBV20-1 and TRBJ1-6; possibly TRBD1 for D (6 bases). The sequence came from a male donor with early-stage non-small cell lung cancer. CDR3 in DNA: TGCAGTGCTACTTCGGGGGGCGCCTATAATTCACCCCTCCACTTT. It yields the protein CSATSGGAYNSPLHF.